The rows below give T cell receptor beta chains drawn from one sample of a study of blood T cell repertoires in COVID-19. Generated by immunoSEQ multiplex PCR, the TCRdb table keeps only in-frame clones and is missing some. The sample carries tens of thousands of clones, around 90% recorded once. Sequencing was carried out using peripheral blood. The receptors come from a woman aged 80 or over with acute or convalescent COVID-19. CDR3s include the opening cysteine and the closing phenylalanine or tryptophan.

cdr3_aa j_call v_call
CASSLPRGEQFF TRBJ2-1 TRBV11-3
CASSLGQGLGIAYGYTF TRBJ1-2 TRBV7-9
CASGWTTVNQPQHF TRBJ1-5 TRBV10-1
CASSPDRGGETQYF TRBJ2-5 TRBV19
CASSSNTLLHF TRBJ1-6 TRBV28
CASSPRSESYEQYF TRBJ2-7 TRBV13
CASSTGITDPDTQYF TRBJ2-3 TRBV5-4
CASSINRADTQYF TRBJ2-3 TRBV19
CASSRTSGRVTGELFF TRBJ2-2 TRBV5-4
CASSMGQPGNEKLFF TRBJ1-4 TRBV19
CASSQDPGQGATEAFF TRBJ1-1 TRBV3-1/TRBV3-2
CASSRPQGPEFF TRBJ1-4 TRBV28
CASSLSGQGARSYEQYF TRBJ2-7 TRBV7-9
CASSTIANQETQYF TRBJ2-5 TRBV19
CASRLPGQLYEQYF TRBJ2-7 TRBV6-5
CASSPFYNSPLHF TRBJ1-6 TRBV18
CASSPGDTENEQYF TRBJ2-7 TRBV7-9
CASSLEVEARRSEAFF TRBJ1-1 TRBV5-6
CASSEAFTGGASDTQYF TRBJ2-3 TRBV6-1
CASSFSGGRETQYF TRBJ2-5 TRBV5-1
CASSPGLGGGTGELFF TRBJ2-2 TRBV5-6
CASTLSGGQYNEQFF TRBJ2-1 TRBV7-8
CASSQEGGQGGWPLHF TRBJ1-6 TRBV4-3
CATSRAPVGPAGELFF TRBJ2-2 TRBV15
CASSHRQGRNEQFF TRBJ2-1 TRBV3-1/TRBV3-2
CASSPSGRNEQFF TRBJ2-1 TRBV18
CASSPAALGSPLHF TRBJ1-6 TRBV3-1/TRBV3-2
CASSLVEYEQYF TRBJ2-7 TRBV11-1
CASHPGEAYGYTF TRBJ1-2 TRBV5-1
CASSPRGHLNTGELFF TRBJ2-2 TRBV5-4
CASSATRVGEKLFF TRBJ1-4 TRBV5-1
CASSYSARGNTEAFF TRBJ1-1 TRBV6-5
CASSLTGEGYGYTF TRBJ1-2 TRBV5-1
CASRGQGGPYSNQPQHF TRBJ1-5 TRBV19
CAISGADSGANVLTF TRBJ2-6 TRBV10-3
CASSQRTSRGTQYF TRBJ2-5 TRBV7-9
CASRYNRAIGTEAFF TRBJ1-1 TRBV27
CASPTGGTDTQYF TRBJ2-3 TRBV2
CASSQYTEQYF TRBJ2-7 TRBV7-9
CASSREPGQGGNTIYF TRBJ1-3 TRBV19
CASSSLTGGSSGYTF TRBJ1-2 TRBV7-9
CASSDRIAGAGTDTQYF TRBJ2-3 TRBV7-3
CASSPGQGPNEKLFF TRBJ1-4 TRBV5-1
CASSPSQGSTYNSPLHF TRBJ1-6 TRBV18
CASSFQGATEAFF TRBJ1-1 TRBV6-2/TRBV6-3
CASRNSDSYNEQFF TRBJ2-1 TRBV4-1
CASSLPGAEAYEQYF TRBJ2-7 TRBV5-4
CASPPTGGTEAFF TRBJ1-1 TRBV19
CASSTTTGGASGNTIYF TRBJ1-3 TRBV19
CASSLHPGPEAFF TRBJ1-1 TRBV14
CSARAFGEQFF TRBJ2-1 TRBV20-1
CASSLVGQGRDTEAFF TRBJ1-1 TRBV5-6
CASSSILAGGSTQYF TRBJ2-3 TRBV5-4